This note documents a single T cell receptor (beta chain) sequence. Its binding antigen is unknown. Base qualities are not at hand, and no much larger clone is one base apart. These data are taken from a study of T cell responses to AZD1222 COVID-19 vaccine (dated by TCRdb to about 2021). Notes on the research overall: AZD1222 recipients whose second dose came at about 4 weeks and those whose second dose came at about 12 weeks were combined into one group, since spike-specific TCR depth and breadth did not differ between the two schedules. A total of more than 230 trial participants underwent TCR sequencing, of whom 200 to 220 received two doses of AZD1222 and approximately 25 received two doses of the MenACWY control vaccine. Trial participants were enrolled into age subgroups of 18-55, 56-69 and 70-plus years, which contained about 150, 28 and 57 TCR-sequenced participants, respectively. What the authors observed across the whole study: Conclusions about previously exposed vaccinees are limited because only a handful of AZD1222 recipients were SARS-CoV-2 seropositive at baseline. Reportedly, close to half of the unique spike-specific TCRs recognized epitopes lying outside the regions that are mutated in the B.1.351 and B.1.1.7 variants. Because no samples from the day 14 peak response were available, repertoires could be characterized only after the peak T cell response. After two AZD1222 doses, spike-specific TCR breadth and depth were significantly higher than at day 0 and than in MenACWY recipients. Most participants were white British and females outnumbered males, and the authors suggested that clonal diversity may have been underestimated. In the small 56-69-year group, the increase in depth fell short of significance, most likely because of low power. CD4 TCRs associated with the vaccine covered the entire spike protein, and the dominant responses were in regions 160-218 and 743-854.

This specimen's time point label, per the study, means: baseline before first vaccination. Vaccinee samples came from UK trials COV001 and COV002, including a single-blind randomized controlled phase 2/3 trial of AZD1222 (ChAdOx1 nCoV-19) in healthy adults. For TCRbeta chain sequencing, PBMC samples were collected from trial participants at day 0 and at day 28 after the second dose. The CDR3 regions of human TCRbeta chains were subjected to immunosequencing. The original methods were these. Repertoire TCRs were matched against a reference library of SARS-CoV-2-specific TCRs generated with the MIRA antigen-specificity platform. Breadth meant the fraction of unique TCRs that were SARS-CoV-2-associated, whereas depth meant the fraction of total T cells that were SARS-CoV-2-associated. Each spike-specific TCR was assigned to its reactive spike region and to a CD4 or CD8 class using the MIRA data. Log10-transformed breadth and depth values were compared by one-way ANOVA with Sidak's multiple comparisons tests. TCRdb's version of the immuneACCESS table is confined to in-frame rearrangements and falls short of the full clone set. An unresolved V gene accounts for under half of the shortfall where checked; the remainder is of unknown origin. Clone size and V and J calls were adopted from that table, with D and trimming inferred from the DNA. In all, the sample holds roughly 150,000 clones, and 85% to 95% of those were seen once. The ten most abundant clones make up about 8.6% of the sample.

The sample in question was peripheral blood, obtained on day 0 of AZD1222 vaccination. The sequence derives from an adult in good health.

The CDR3 has the sequence CAWSVFGLPNYGYTF. The sequenced DNA is TGTGCCTGGAGCGTCTTTGGCCTTCCTAACTATGGCTACACCTTC. The rearranged segments are TRBV30 and TRBJ1-2; there is no confident call for the D gene. V was cut back by 3 bases and J by 0 bases, leaving a gap of 14 bases between them. The CDR1 and CDR2 encoded by the germline V gene (reference sequence) are GTSNPN and SVGIG. Inclusive of the bounding cysteine and phenylalanine, the CDR3 is 15 residues long. The CDR3 DNA has 45 bases and is translated from base 1. Full variable domain (CDR3 extended with the reference TRBV30 and TRBJ1-2 proteins): SQTIHQWPATLVQPVGSPLSLECTVEGTSNPNLYWYRQAAGRGLQLLFYSVGIGQISSEVPQNLSASRPQDRQFILSSKKLLLSDSGFYLCAWSVFGLPNYGYTFGSGTRLTVV.